This entry features one TCR beta chain sequence. The data were obtained in a study of radiotherapy plus CTLA-4 blockade in lung cancer. Produced via immunoSEQ multiplex PCR; TCRdb's table is partial and in-frame only. The sample shows approximately 81,000 clones, 60% to 85% of them seen only once. Germline V lookup: CDR1 SQVTM, CDR2 ANQGSEA. CDR3 length: 14 residues. V shed 4 bases and J 0 bases; nucleotides not matched to a gene: 3. The sequencing here drew on peripheral blood, taken from a patient treated with radiotherapy plus ipilimumab. This receptor was obtained from a human donor with non-small cell lung cancer who had a partial response to radiotherapy plus ipilimumab. Some clones in this sample may be carry-over from other donors' samples. This sequence joins TRBV29-1 and TRBJ2-5; 9 bases match TRBD1. CDR3 nucleotide sequence: TGCAGCGTTGCTGGACAGGGGTACCAAGAGACCCAGTACTTC. It translates to CSVAGQGYQETQYF.